This passage covers 27 T cell receptor beta chains from one sample sequenced in a study of shared clonotypes between healthy human individuals. TCRdb's copy holds only in-frame clones and misses some; the assay was immunoSEQ multiplex PCR. The sample has fewer than 600,000 clones; 77% are singletons. Sequences were obtained from PBMCs. These receptor sequences come from a middle-aged woman in good health. Some clones in this sample may be carry-over from other donors' samples.

To note about this clone: Only one base separates this from a far larger clonotype, so it likely reflects a read error. The chain recombines TRBV7-9 with TRBJ2-7, with D possibly being TRBD1 or TRBD2 (7 bases each). The CDR3 contains 16 residues. Germline-derived CDR1 and CDR2 are SEHNR and FQNEAQ (reference sequence). DNA for the CDR3: TGTGCCAGCAGCCGGGGAGGGACAGCGGACTCCTGCGAGCAGTACTTC. Amino acids: CASSRGGTADSCEQYF.

This clone was recorded once. This chain connects TRBV5-1 to TRBJ2-3; D uncertain. Germline CDR1 SGHRS, CDR2 YFSETQ. V was shortened by 6 bases and J by 1 base, with 9 bases between the two germline ends. The CDR3 is 13 residues long. The CDR3 region is CASTWVGTDTQYF. In DNA, the CDR3 is TGCGCCAGCACATGGGTAGGCACAGATACGCAGTATTTT.

The chain joins TRBV11-2 to TRBJ1-4, with TRBD1 matching 11 bases. CDR3 size: 17 residues. The trim removed 5 bases at V and 4 bases at J, leaving 9 bases unmatched. The germline V gene has CDR1 SGHAT and CDR2 FQNNGV. CDR3 in amino acids: CASSNAGQGAVNEKLFF. The CDR3 nucleotides read TGTGCCAGCAGCAACGCAGGACAGGGGGCGGTTAATGAAAAACTGTTTTTT.

Notes on this clone: Only one base separates this from a far larger clonotype, so it likely reflects a read error. This chain joins TRBV2 and TRBJ1-2; D is uncertain. V lost 7 bases to trimming and J lost 10 bases, with 16 bases between them. CDR3 length: 12 residues. The germline gives CDR1 SNHLY, CDR2 FYNNEI. This chain's CDR3 is CASIAVGGDYTF. The DNA of the CDR3 is TGTGCCAGCATAGCGGTAGGAGGTGACTACACCTTC. The whole variable domain, filled in from reference TRBV2 and TRBJ1-2, reads EPEVTQTPSHQVTQMGQEVILRCVPISNHLYFYWYRQILGQKVEFLVSFYNNEISEKSEIFDDQFSVERPDGSNFTLKIRSTKLEDSAMYFCASIAVGGDYTFGSGTRLTVV.

The sample holds many counts of this clone. Different DNA sequences within this sample yield the same CDR3. The chain carries TRBV5-1 and TRBJ1-4, with D possibly matching TRBD1 (6 bases). The CDR3 runs 13 residues. Germline-derived CDR1 and CDR2 are SGHRS and YFSETQ. Trimming removed 4 bases at V and 5 bases at J, with 9 bases between. The CDR3 here is CASSRGSNEKLFF. The CDR3 bases are TGCGCCAGCAGCAGGGGGTCGAATGAAAAACTGTTTTTT. Full variable domain (remainder filled in from reference TRBV5-1 and TRBJ1-4): KAGVTQTPRYLIKTRGQQVTLSCSPISGHRSVSWYQQTPGQGLQFLFEYFSETQRNKGNFPGRFSGRQFSNSRSEMNVSTLELGDSALYLCASSRGSNEKLFFGSGTQLSVL.

The chain recombines TRBV6-6 with TRBJ2-5; the D gene could be TRBD1 or TRBD2 (6 bases each). Germline V gene sequence: CDR1 MNHNY, CDR2 SVGAGI (reference sequence). CDR3 length: 16 residues. V was trimmed by 2 bases and J by 8 bases, leaving 21 bases between them. The CDR3 here is CASSYLPGQREETQYF. DNA of the CDR3: TGTGCCAGCAGTTACCTGCCGGGACAAAGGGAGGAAACCCAGTACTTC.

About this clone itself: Relative to the germline gene, one junction end is altered; a read error may explain this. The chain is built from TRBV14 and TRBJ2-7; 9 bases fit TRBD1. CDR1 and CDR2 from the germline V gene are SGHDN and FVKESK. This CDR3 is 19 amino acids long. The CDR3 reads CASSQGAPYDRGSSHEQYF. The CDR3 DNA reads TGTGCCAGCAGCCAAGGGGCCCCCTATGACAGGGGGAGCTCCCACGAGCAGTACTTC.

This clone was recorded many times. The chain combines TRBV2 with TRBJ2-5; 10 nucleotides line up with TRBD2. The germline CDR1 and CDR2 sequences are SNHLY and FYNNEI. J gave up 3 bases and V 4 bases, and 5 bases lay outside the gene matches. The CDR3 runs 15 residues. The CDR3 loop is CASSVNGLAEETQYF. DNA for the CDR3: TGTGCCAGCAGTGTCAACGGACTAGCGGAAGAGACCCAGTACTTC. Full variable domain (rest looked up from reference TRBV2 and TRBJ2-5): EPEVTQTPSHQVTQMGQEVILRCVPISNHLYFYWYRQILGQKVEFLVSFYNNEISEKSEIFDDQFSVERPDGSNFTLKIRSTKLEDSAMYFCASSVNGLAEETQYFGPGTRLLVL.

Comment on this clone: One base separates it from a far larger clone, so it is likely a read error. This CDR3 is also generated by other DNA sequences in the sample. This CDR3 reads CASNRQGEGGYTF. The CDR3 region has the DNA TGTGCCAGTAACCGACAGGGAGAGGGTGGCTACACCTTC. The V and J genes are TRBV7-2 and TRBJ1-2; 7 bases are shared with TRBD1. Germline assignment: CDR1 SGHTA and CDR2 FQGNSA. The CDR3 consists of 13 residues. The V segment lost 9 bases and the J segment 7 bases; nucleotides outside the gene matches: 11.

V is TRBV19 and J is TRBJ2-3; D gene ambiguous. The V gene lost 5 bases and the J gene lost 1 base, with 16 bases spanning the gap. CDR1 is LNHDA and CDR2 is SQIVND in the germline V gene (reference sequence). The CDR3 totals 16 residues. In DNA, the CDR3 is TGTGCCAGTAGTCCTATCACCGGGTCCGGCACAGATACGCAGTATTTT. Residues: CASSPITGSGTDTQYF.

The rearrangement uses TRBV4-1 and TRBJ2-3; TRBD2 agrees at 9 bases. Germline V lookup: CDR1 MGHRA, CDR2 YSYEKL. The CDR3 length is 17 residues. J lost 4 bases, V lost 4 bases, and 12 bases had no gene match. The CDR3 DNA reads as TGCGCCAGCAGCCCGCGGGGTAGCGGGAGTGGTGCAGATACGCAGTATTTT. Encoded protein: CASSPRGSGSGADTQYF.

A note on this clone: A read error is likely here: a far larger clone is one base away. Other nucleotide sequences from this sample produce the same CDR3. V usage is TRBV7-2 and J usage is TRBJ2-2; D is unclear. Germline V lookup: CDR1 SGHTA, CDR2 FQGNSA. CDR3 size: 14 residues. V was trimmed by 5 bases and J by 0 bases, leaving 7 bases between them. CDR3: CASSLNSNTGELFF. Here the CDR3 DNA reads TGTGCCAGCAGCCTAAACTCGAACACCGGGGAGCTGTTTTTT.

This clone was seen a handful of times. The chain combines TRBV6-5 with TRBJ2-1, with D possibly being TRBD1 or TRBD2 (5 bases each). This CDR3 has 14 amino acids. V gave up 0 bases and J gave up 7 bases, with 10 bases separating them. From germline, CDR1 is MNHEY and CDR2 SVGAGI. The CDR3 here is CASSYSGDGNEQFF. The CDR3, as DNA: TGTGCCAGCAGTTACTCGGGGGATGGGAATGAGCAGTTCTTC.

The chain combines TRBV7-6 with TRBJ2-3, with D maybe TRBD1 (5 bases). The length of the CDR3 is 14 residues. Germline V CDR1 and CDR2: SGHVS, FNYEAQ. V gave up 5 bases and J gave up 1 base, with 10 bases separating them. CDR3 nucleotide sequence: TGTGCCAGCAGCAAAGTAGGGGGCACAGATACGCAGTATTTT. Its protein product is CASSKVGGTDTQYF.

The chain has TRBV7-2 and TRBJ2-2; D unclear. The V end was cut by 4 bases, the J end by 4 bases, with 7 bases between. CDR1 and CDR2 (germline): SGHTA, FQGNSA. There are 13 residues in the CDR3. CDR3 residues: CASSYVPTGELFF. The CDR3 DNA follows: TGTGCCAGCAGCTATGTACCCACCGGGGAGCTGTTTTTT.

The gene calls are TRBV4-1 and TRBJ2-2; 8 bases agree with TRBD2. Germline lookup yields CDR1 MGHRA and CDR2 YSYEKL. V trimming: 0 bases; J trimming: 5 bases; junction bases outside the gene matches: 8. The CDR3 length is 17 residues. CDR3 in amino acids: CASSQDRWTSSTGELFF. The CDR3, as DNA: TGCGCCAGCAGCCAAGATCGATGGACTAGCTCGACCGGGGAGCTGTTTTTT.

As concerns this clone: The same CDR3 arises from other DNA sequences in this sample as well. The rearrangement joins TRBV5-1 to TRBJ1-1; D gene unclear. Trimming stripped 0 bases from V and 1 base from J, with 4 bases between. Per the germline V gene, CDR1 is SGHRS and CDR2 is YFSETQ. The CDR3 sequence is 13 residues long. CDR3 region: CASSLAGNTEAFF. The CDR3 region has the DNA TGCGCCAGCAGCTTGGCCGGGAACACTGAAGCTTTCTTT. Variable domain in full (rest from reference TRBV5-1 and TRBJ1-1): KAGVTQTPRYLIKTRGQQVTLSCSPISGHRSVSWYQQTPGQGLQFLFEYFSETQRNKGNFPGRFSGRQFSNSRSEMNVSTLELGDSALYLCASSLAGNTEAFFGQGTRLTVV.

The table lists this clone with a few counts. It may be a read error: a sequence one base away is much more abundant. Other DNA sequences of this sample code for an identical CDR3. V usage is TRBV4-3 and J usage is TRBJ2-1; 9 nucleotides line up with TRBD1. CDR1 is LGHNA, CDR2 YSLEER, per germline. This CDR3 region has 16 residues. The J segment lost 4 bases and the V segment lost 4 bases, leaving 8 bases of the junction unmatched. The CDR3 DNA is TGCGCCAGCAGCCCAGATGAGGGACAGGGATACAATGAGCAGTTCTTC. It specifies CASSPDEGQGYNEQFF.

There are a few counts of this clone. The J gene is TRBJ1-5, the V gene TRBV6-1, with 7 bases fitting TRBD1. Per the germline V gene, CDR1 is MNHNS and CDR2 is SASEGT. V trimming: 5 bases; J trimming: 1 base; junction bases outside the gene matches: 2. The CDR3 has 14 amino acids. Written as DNA, the CDR3 is TGTGCCAGCAGTAGCAGGGGGAGCAATCAGCCCCAGCATTTT. Protein: CASSSRGSNQPQHF.

The chain employs TRBV27 and TRBJ2-5, with D unresolved. The CDR3 has 16 residues. Trimming took off 7 bases at V and 4 bases at J, with 22 bases between the two ends. Germline V gives CDR1 MNHEY, CDR2 SMNVEV (reference sequence). The CDR3 spells CASKTRQETIGETQYF. The CDR3 region has the DNA TGTGCCAGCAAAACACGTCAAGAGACCATAGGAGAGACCCAGTACTTC.

About this clone itself: A far larger clone lies a single base away; this is likely a read error. This chain links TRBV6-6 with TRBJ1-4; 9 bases agree with TRBD1. From germline, CDR1 is MNHNY and CDR2 SVGAGI (reference sequence). The CDR3 runs 15 residues. In nucleotides, the CDR3 is TGTGCCAGCAGCACCGAGGACAGGGGCTTTGAAAAACCGTTTTTT. It yields the protein CASSTEDRGFEKPFF.

This sequence joins TRBV9 and TRBJ2-3; D perhaps matches TRBD1 (6 bases). CDR1 and CDR2 (germline): SGDLS, YYNGEE. Trimming cost V 0 bases and J 2 bases, with 10 bases left between them. The CDR3 consists of 15 residues. CDR3 sequence (DNA): TGTGCCAGCAGCGTAGGAGGGGGTTACACAGATACGCAGTATTTT. It translates to CASSVGGGYTDTQYF.

The chain recombines TRBV30 with TRBJ1-1, with D tentatively TRBD1 (5 bases). V lost 2 bases to trimming and J lost 1 base, with 8 bases between them. CDR1 GTSNPN and CDR2 SVGIG come from the germline V gene (reference sequence). The CDR3 sequence is 13 residues long. The CDR3 here is CAWSPTANTEAFF. In DNA form, the CDR3 reads TGTGCCTGGAGTCCGACAGCGAACACTGAAGCTTTCTTT.

The CDR3 region is CSVEDLQGAGVANEQFF. The CDR3 region has the DNA TGCAGCGTTGAAGATCTTCAGGGCGCGGGAGTTGCGAATGAGCAGTTCTTC. The chain couples TRBV29-1 to TRBJ2-1; 7 bases fit TRBD2. V lost 0 bases, J lost 7 bases, and 15 bases stayed unmatched. The CDR3 has 17 amino acids. Germline CDR1 is SQVTM and CDR2 is ANQGSEA.

The chain couples TRBV7-8 to TRBJ2-7, with D maybe TRBD2 (5 bases). Germline CDR1 and CDR2: SGHVS and FQNEAQ. Deletions cut 1 base from V and 0 bases from J, with 7 bases between. The CDR3 covers 14 residues. The CDR3 loop reads CASSLDLASYEQYF. In nucleotides, the CDR3 is TGTGCCAGCAGCTTAGACCTAGCCTCCTACGAGCAGTACTTC.

The rearrangement links TRBV7-2 to TRBJ2-3, with D unclear. V shed 1 base and J shed 4 bases, with 3 bases lying between them. The CDR3 has 12 residues. The germline V gene has CDR1 SGHTA and CDR2 FQGNSA. The CDR3 sequence: CASSLGPDTQYF. The CDR3 coding sequence is TGTGCCAGCAGCTTAGGCCCAGATACGCAGTATTTT.

V gene TRBV11-2 combines with J gene TRBJ2-5; tentative D call: TRBD1 (6 bases). The CDR3 sequence is 17 residues long. The V gene's germline CDR1 is SGHAT and CDR2 FQNNGV. The V and J ends lost 5 bases and 7 bases respectively, with 26 bases between them. The CDR3 loop is CASSPRLGTMRMGTQYF. CDR3 nucleotides: TGTGCCAGCAGCCCCCGGCTCGGGACAATGAGAATGGGGACCCAGTACTTC. Variable domain in full (rest from reference TRBV11-2 and TRBJ2-5): EAGVAQSPRYKIIEKRQSVAFWCNPISGHATLYWYQQILGQGPKLLIQFQNNGVVDDSQLPKDRFSAERLKGVDSTLKIQPAKLEDSAVYLCASSPRLGTMRMGTQYFGPGTRLLVL.